The 18 T cell receptor beta chains presented below share a single source sample, sequenced in a study of immune evolution from preneoplasia to lung adenocarcinoma. Profiled with immunoSEQ multiplex PCR; TCRdb holds only in-frame clones, not every one. Of about 10,000 clones detected, approximately 80% appear once; the ten largest clones hold about 30%. Sequencing was done on a sample of FFPE normal lung tissue adjacent to the tumor. All receptors come from a person between 55 and 69 years old with lung adenocarcinoma. Some clones in this sample may be carry-over from other donors' samples.

The chain employs TRBV10-3 and TRBJ1-1, with D perhaps matching TRBD1 (5 bases). Germline lookup yields CDR1 ENHRY and CDR2 SYGVKD. The CDR3 loop spans 15 amino acids. V was clipped by 6 bases and J by 1 base, with 15 bases between them. CDR3 nucleotide sequence: TGTGCCATCAGCCCGAGGGGAGAGCCGAACACTGAAGCTTTCTTT. This translates into CAISPRGEPNTEAFF.

V and J are TRBV6-4 and TRBJ2-1; D may be TRBD1 (7 bases). V was shortened by 0 bases and J by 4 bases, with 10 bases between the two germline ends. This CDR3 contains 15 residues. CDR1 is MRHNA and CDR2 is SNTAGT in the germline V gene. CDR3 sequence reads: CASSDSQGGYNEQFF. DNA of the CDR3: TGTGCCAGCAGTGACTCGCAGGGGGGTTACAATGAGCAGTTCTTC.

In this sample, this clone turned up a few times. The V call is TRBV11-2, the J call TRBJ2-7; D call uncertain. Trimming took 3 bases from V and 3 from J, leaving 15 bases between them. The CDR3 has 15 residues. Germline lookup yields CDR1 SGHAT and CDR2 FQNNGV. The CDR3 coding sequence is TGTGCCAGCAGCTTCGCTGGGTACGAATACTACGAGCAGTACTTC. Its translation is CASSFAGYEYYEQYF. The whole variable domain, filled in from reference TRBV11-2 and TRBJ2-7, reads EAGVAQSPRYKIIEKRQSVAFWCNPISGHATLYWYQQILGQGPKLLIQFQNNGVVDDSQLPKDRFSAERLKGVDSTLKIQPAKLEDSAVYLCASSFAGYEYYEQYFGPGTRLTVT.

The chain carries TRBV19 and TRBJ1-2; D not resolved. V shed 6 bases and J shed 4 bases, with 6 bases lying between them. The CDR3 runs 11 residues. Germline CDR1 reads LNHDA; CDR2 reads SQIVND (reference sequence). The CDR3 DNA reads as TGTGCCAGTAGCAACACCTATGGCTACACCTTC. Protein: CASSNTYGYTF.

The chain is built from TRBV4-1 and TRBJ2-7, with 8 bases lining up with TRBD1. The CDR3 covers 16 residues. The V gene's germline CDR1 is MGHRA and CDR2 YSYEKL. Trimming at V came to 5 bases and at J to 0 bases, leaving 9 bases not matched to a gene. CDR3 loop: CASSTRLGQDSYEQYF. The CDR3 nucleotides read TGCGCCAGCAGCACCCGACTGGGACAGGACTCCTACGAGCAGTACTTC.

The V gene is TRBV5-4, the J gene TRBJ2-3; 13 bases fit TRBD2. The germline V gene encodes CDR1 SGHNT and CDR2 YYREEE (reference sequence). Losses at the gene ends were 3 bases for V and 2 bases for J; bases not matched to a gene: 9. The CDR3 covers 18 residues. The CDR3 sequence: CASSSGLAGVRNTDTQYF. The CDR3 coding sequence is TGTGCCAGCAGCTCCGGACTAGCGGGAGTGAGAAACACAGATACGCAGTATTTT.

The chain recombines TRBV18 with TRBJ1-6; TRBD1 aligns across 9 bases. There are 14 residues in the CDR3. CDR1 is KGHSH and CDR2 is LQKENI in the germline V gene. With V trimmed by 3 bases and J by 9 bases, 3 bases remained unmatched. The CDR3 nucleotides are TGTGCCAGCTCACCGGGGACAGGGTCTTCACCCCTCCACTTT. This encodes CASSPGTGSSPLHF.

The chain carries TRBV19 and TRBJ2-2, with D unresolved. The CDR3 consists of 14 residues. The ends were cut back, 2 bases at V and 3 bases at J, with 7 bases in the middle. CDR1 and CDR2 (germline): LNHDA, SQIVND (reference sequence). Written as DNA, the CDR3 is TGTGCCAGTAGTATAAGGCCCCACACCGGGGAGCTGTTTTTT. Amino acid sequence: CASSIRPHTGELFF.

This clone was detected once. The chain links TRBV10-3 to TRBJ2-7; TRBD2 matches at 10 bases. Germline V gene sequence: CDR1 ENHRY, CDR2 SYGVKD. The CDR3 has 16 amino acids. V dropped 5 bases and J dropped 1; count of bases not matched to a gene: 8. DNA for the CDR3: TGTGCCATCAGTAACCTAGCGGGGGAACGGTCCTACGAGCAGTACTTC. Its translation: CAISNLAGERSYEQYF.

The chain couples TRBV28 to TRBJ2-7; 10 bases line up with TRBD1. Germline V lookup: CDR1 MDHEN, CDR2 SYDVKM. V lost 6 bases to trimming and J lost 7 bases; unmatched junction nucleotides: 9. This CDR3 spans 14 amino acids. The CDR3 region is CASRSGTGAREQYF. In nucleotides, the CDR3 is TGTGCCAGCAGGTCCGGGACAGGGGCTCGGGAGCAGTACTTC.

This clone has a handful of counts. This chain joins TRBV27 and TRBJ2-5; D gene unclear. Germline V lookup: CDR1 MNHEY, CDR2 SMNVEV (reference sequence). Trimming cost V 5 bases and J 7 bases, with 8 bases left between them. This CDR3 is 11 amino acids long. CDR3 sequence (DNA): TGTGCCAGCAGTCCCCGATGGACCCAGTACTTC. It encodes CASSPRWTQYF.

The gene calls are TRBV19 and TRBJ2-2; D uncertain. CDR1 LNHDA and CDR2 SQIVND come from the germline V gene (reference sequence). There are 14 residues in the CDR3. V lost 7 bases to trimming and J lost 4 bases, with 13 bases between them. CDR3 region: CASTPGRRTGELFF. CDR3 bases: TGTGCCAGTACCCCTGGGCGGCGCACCGGGGAGCTGTTTTTT. Supplemented by reference TRBV19 and TRBJ2-2, the full variable domain reads DGGITQSPKYLFRKEGQNVTLSCEQNLNHDAMYWYRQDPGQGLRLIYYSQIVNDFQKGDIAEGYSVSREKKESFPLTVTSAQKNPTAFYLCASTPGRRTGELFFGEGSRLTVL.

This clone was seen a handful of times. J is TRBJ2-5 and V is TRBV29-1; no clear D gene. The CDR3 has 13 amino acids. V lost 7 bases to trimming and J lost 2 bases, with 14 bases between them. Germline loops: CDR1 SQVTM, CDR2 ANQGSEA. DNA for the CDR3: TGCAGCGGCGGTTTAGGGCAACAAGAGACCCAGTACTTC. Translation: CSGGLGQQETQYF.

This clone was seen more than once but under ten times. The chain uses TRBV9 and TRBJ2-7; D remains ambiguous. The V and J ends lost 3 bases and 7 bases respectively, with 17 bases between them. The CDR3 sequence is 14 residues long. Germline CDR1 reads SGDLS; CDR2 reads YYNGEE. CDR3 DNA sequence: TGTGCCAGCAGCGCGTCGGCTCGGATGCGGGAGCAGTACTTC. Encoded protein: CASSASARMREQYF.

As DNA, the CDR3 is TGCGCCAGCAGCTTGGCGCCGGGATCCCGGGCAGATACGCAGTATTTT. Translated: CASSLAPGSRADTQYF. This rearrangement joins TRBV5-1 to TRBJ2-3, with a possible D match to TRBD2 (5 bases). This CDR3 has 16 residues. Germline V gene sequence: CDR1 SGHRS, CDR2 YFSETQ. The V gene lost 0 bases and the J gene lost 4 bases, with 15 bases spanning the gap.

The chain links TRBV7-9 to TRBJ1-2; TRBD1 might be the D (6 bases). The V gene's germline CDR1 is SEHNR and CDR2 FQNEAQ (reference sequence). This CDR3 region has 13 residues. V lost 3 bases to trimming and J lost 5 bases, with 10 bases between them. CDR3 sequence: CASSLIGGYGYTF. The CDR3 bases are TGTGCCAGCAGCTTGATAGGGGGGTATGGCTACACCTTC.

This clone was observed a handful of times. The rearrangement links TRBV7-6 to TRBJ1-1; D is perhaps TRBD1 (6 bases). Germline V lookup: CDR1 SGHVS, CDR2 FNYEAQ. The CDR3 is 14 amino acids. Trimming pared 7 bases from V and 2 bases from J, leaving 14 bases between. In DNA form, the CDR3 reads TGTGCCAGCACCCAGGCGGGGGCTAACACTGAAGCTTTCTTT. It translates to CASTQAGANTEAFF.

The J gene is TRBJ2-3, the V gene TRBV28; D uncertain. This CDR3 region has 12 residues. CDR1 MDHEN and CDR2 SYDVKM come from the germline V gene. Trimming stripped 3 bases from V and 6 bases from J, with 7 bases between. CDR3 in amino acids: CASSFAVDTQYF. CDR3 DNA: TGTGCCAGCAGTTTTGCAGTTGATACGCAGTATTTT.